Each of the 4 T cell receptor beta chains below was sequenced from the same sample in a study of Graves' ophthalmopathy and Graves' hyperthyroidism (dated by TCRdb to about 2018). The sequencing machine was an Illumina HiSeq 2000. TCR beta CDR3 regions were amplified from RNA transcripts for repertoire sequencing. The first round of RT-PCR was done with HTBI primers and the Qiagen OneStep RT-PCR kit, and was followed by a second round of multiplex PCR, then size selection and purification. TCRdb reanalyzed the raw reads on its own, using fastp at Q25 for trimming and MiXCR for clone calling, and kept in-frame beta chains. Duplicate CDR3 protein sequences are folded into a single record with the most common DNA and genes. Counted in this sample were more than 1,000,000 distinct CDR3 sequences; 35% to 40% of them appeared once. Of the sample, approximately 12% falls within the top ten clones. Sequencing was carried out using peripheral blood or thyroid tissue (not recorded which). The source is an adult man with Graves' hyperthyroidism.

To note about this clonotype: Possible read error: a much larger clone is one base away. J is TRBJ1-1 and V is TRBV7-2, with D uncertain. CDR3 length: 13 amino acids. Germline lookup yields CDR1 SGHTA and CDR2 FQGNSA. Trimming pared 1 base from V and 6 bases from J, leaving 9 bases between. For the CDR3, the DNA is TGTACCAGCAGCTTAGATCTAGTCGCTGAAGCTTTCTTT. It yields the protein CTSSLDLVAEAFF. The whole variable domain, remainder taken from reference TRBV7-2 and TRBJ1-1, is GAGVSQSPSNKVTEKGKDVELRCDPISGHTALYWYRQSLGQGLEFLIYFQGNSAPDKSGLPSDRFSAERTGGSVSTLTIQRTQQEDSAVYLCTSSLDLVAEAFFGQGTRLTVV.

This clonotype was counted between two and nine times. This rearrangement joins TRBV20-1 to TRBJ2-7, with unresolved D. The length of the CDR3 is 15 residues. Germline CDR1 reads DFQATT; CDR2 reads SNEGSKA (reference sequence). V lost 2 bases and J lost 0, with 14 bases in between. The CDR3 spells CSARIRDQSSYEQYF. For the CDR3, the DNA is TGCAGTGCTAGAATCCGAGACCAAAGCTCCTACGAGCAGTACTTC.

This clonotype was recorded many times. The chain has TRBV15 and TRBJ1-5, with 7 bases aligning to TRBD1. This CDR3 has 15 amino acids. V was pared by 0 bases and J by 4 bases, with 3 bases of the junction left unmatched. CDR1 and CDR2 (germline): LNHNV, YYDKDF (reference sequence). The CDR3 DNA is TGTGCCACCAGCAGAGACCCGGACAGGAATCAGCCCCAGCATTTT. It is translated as CATSRDPDRNQPQHF.

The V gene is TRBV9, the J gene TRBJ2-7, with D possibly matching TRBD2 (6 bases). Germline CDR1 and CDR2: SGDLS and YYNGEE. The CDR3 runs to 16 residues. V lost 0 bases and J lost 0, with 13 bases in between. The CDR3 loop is CASSVAPLAGSYEQYF. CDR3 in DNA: TGTGCCAGCAGCGTAGCTCCACTAGCCGGCTCCTACGAGCAGTACTTC.